Given below is one T cell receptor (beta chain) in context. This clonotype has more than one count but fewer than ten. The specificity of this receptor is unknown. No quality values exist for individual bases; no much larger clone is one base distant. V lost 2 bases and J lost 2 bases, and the count of bases not matched to a germline gene is 8. Taken from the germline V gene, the CDR1 and CDR2 loops are SGHRS and YFSETQ. The CDR3 runs 16 amino acids, cysteine and phenylalanine included. The retained sequence is limited to the CDR3, 48 bases, with the frame set at the first base. These data come from a study of blood T cells in healthy people across ages (dated by TCRdb to the mid-2010s). Regarding the study in general: In model experiments, template switching captured roughly one uniquely barcoded TCR beta cDNA molecule for every two T cells. Donors were grouped into four age groups: young (average about 15 years), middle-aged (39), aged (over 55) and long-lived (over 80). To avoid experimental bias, donors of different ages were spread randomly across the sequencing lanes. The study analyzed two additional independent replicas of 1 million unique cDNA reads from the same blood draw for two donors, one aged 18 to 30 and one aged 80 or older. To track age-related changes in TCR beta repertoire diversity, the study relied on deep sequencing normalized with unique cDNA molecular identifiers.

Donors were about 36 systemically healthy Caucasian individuals from Russia aged roughly 6 to 100 years. About 9.6 milliliters of peripheral blood were collected from each donor into EDTA-treated Vacutainer tubes. Ficoll-Paque density-gradient centrifugation was used to isolate PBMCs, with at least 7 million per sample. Total RNA, at least 6 micrograms per sample, was extracted from PBMCs with Trizol reagent. For every donor, an aliquot of PBMCs went through flow cytometry to measure the percentages of naive CD45RAhigh/CD27high T cells. Study-level results and caveats: The long-lived group showed more naive CD4+ T cells, fewer expanded clones and increased TCR diversity than the aged group, suggesting age selection. As age increased, observed TCR beta diversity per million T cells dropped in a roughly linear way, and a significant reduction was already evident by age about 36. Estimates of total diversity from one million sequenced T cells were regarded as lower bounds and underestimates. Donor CMV infection status was unknown, potentially confounding age-related changes in expanded clonotypes. Observed TCR beta diversity correlated strongly with the percentage of naive T cells measured by flow cytometry. Because profiling used bulk unsorted PBMCs, naive and antigen-experienced compartments could not be compared conclusively.

The method was 5' RACE. Sequencing was performed on an Illumina HiSeq 2500. A second PCR of about 7 to 12 cycles was run with a J-beta primer mix and a sample-barcoded 5' primer. A unique molecular identifier was introduced onto each TCR beta cDNA molecule by a template-switch 5' adaptor carrying 12 random nucleotides. Each sample yielded at least 3 million CDR3-containing paired-end reads. First-strand cDNA was synthesized from all RNA with the Mint cDNA synthesis kit, primed by a TRBC-specific oligonucleotide. Following uracil-DNA glycosylase treatment, all cDNA underwent a first 18-cycle PCR with the universal primers M1SS and BC2_uni_R. The authors' analysis ran thus. Normalization of each sample was performed by random selection of 1 million high-quality reads, each carrying a distinct molecular identifier. Instead of being binned into consensus sequences, reads that shared molecular identifiers were thrown out. MiTCR, run with a Q25 quality threshold and the strictest error-elimination algorithm, handled CDR3 identification, clonotype clustering and error correction. A nonparametric unseen species model with Euler transformation was used to estimate lower-bound total TCR beta diversity. TCRdb handled the public reads itself, with Q25 trimming in fastp and clone calling in MiXCR, and kept productive beta chains. Identical CDR3 proteins give one entry, which carries the most common genes and DNA. It is TCRdb's table, rather than the study itself, that gives the V and J calls and clone size. The sample data list 1.5 million to 2 million distinct CDR3 sequences, and under 30% of these were observed just once. The ten largest clones capture about 8% of the sample.

The sequencing sample was made of blood. In this chain, TRBV5-1 is recombined with TRBJ2-5; 8 nucleotides in the junction match TRBD1. The TCR sequence derives from a woman in her 30s in good health. The sequenced DNA: TGCGCCAGCAGCTTTGCCGGCGGACAGGGACAAGAGACCCAGTACTTC. Its product reads: CASSFAGGQGQETQYF.